This T cell receptor (beta chain) appears in the sequencing data of a study of shared clonotypes between healthy human individuals. General observations from the study: Memory subsets generally showed lower estimated richness than naive subsets. Sharing across four donors was seen in 4% to 5.5% of naive CD4 clonotypes.

For this clone: What it binds is unknown.

Deletions cut 4 bases from V and 0 bases from J, with 14 bases between. Per germline, CDR1 SGHRS and CDR2 YFSETQ. The CDR3 consists of 16 residues. Authors' methods: Junction-only immunoSEQ sequences carried no quality scores, so filtering differed. Method: immunoSEQ multiplex PCR; TCRdb's copy keeps in-frame clones and lacks some. For V, J and clone size, that table is used; D and trimming come from the DNA. This sample has fewer than 2.5 million clones, with roughly 93% found just once. The source material was naive CD4+ T cells from PBMCs. Described subset: CD45RA+ positively selected. This TCR was recovered from a man aged 18 to 30 in good health. Some clones in this sample may be carry-over from other donors' samples. The chain joins TRBV5-1 to TRBJ2-1; D may match TRBD1 or TRBD2 (5 bases each). The CDR3 DNA follows: TGCGCCAGCAGCCCTTTCCGGGGCGGCTCCTACAATGAGCAGTTCTTC. It specifies CASSPFRGGSYNEQFF. Supplemented by reference TRBV5-1 and TRBJ2-1, the full variable domain reads KAGVTQTPRYLIKTRGQQVTLSCSPISGHRSVSWYQQTPGQGLQFLFEYFSETQRNKGNFPGRFSGRQFSNSRSEMNVSTLELGDSALYLCASSPFRGGSYNEQFFGPGTRLTVL.